This record covers a single T cell receptor (beta chain). Its antigen is undetermined. The data are from a study of cytomegalovirus exposure and HLA in healthy donors. Study at large: Earlier work reported about 110 million unique TCR beta sequences from some 170 million T cells.

The PCR was carried out with 60 Vbeta primers and 13 Jbeta primers. The repertoire was sequenced with immunoSEQ multiplex PCR; TCRdb's copy has only in-frame clones and lacks some. The data show around 300,000 clones, 80% to 90% seen once. Study-wide results and caveats: In a later analysis, several top co-occurrence clusters appeared linked to parvovirus B19, influenza, CMV and Epstein-Barr virus. Most TCR sequences were seen very rarely across donors, but some public TCRs occurred in many. Reportedly, TCR beta sequences accurately predicted HLA-A and HLA-B alleles in most subjects.

Deletions cut 11 bases from V and 4 bases from J, with 20 bases between. Germline V lookup: CDR1 MDHEN, CDR2 SYDVKM. The CDR3 has 15 amino acids. The clonotype was recovered from a woman between 40 and 50 years old in good health and CMV-seropositive. Input material: PBMCs. This chain joins TRBV28 and TRBJ2-2; TRBD1 is a possible D gene (6 bases). In DNA form, the CDR3 reads TGTGCCTCCAGTCCTGGGACATGGGTCACCGGGGAGCTGTTTTTT. Translating gives CASSPGTWVTGELFF.